This entry describes one T cell receptor beta chain. As yet, its antigen is unknown. These data belong to a study of graft-versus-host responses after intestinal transplantation. As for the study in general: Each patient got anti-thymocyte globulin induction, then tacrolimus and steroids for around three years. Study-level findings and limits: Within the allografts of patients who had graft-donor T cell macrochimerism, graft-versus-host to host-versus-graft clonal ratios were high.

The repertoire was sequenced with immunoSEQ multiplex PCR; TCRdb's copy has only in-frame clones and lacks some. The sample consists of over 40,000 clones, 85% to 95% of them appearing once. V was trimmed by 0 bases and J by 9 bases, leaving 4 bases between them. Germline assignment: CDR1 SGHKS and CDR2 YYEKEE (reference sequence). The CDR3 loop spans 11 amino acids. The receptor comes from a human donor who was the organ donor for an intestinal transplant. This specimen consisted of unstimulated CD8+ T cells sorted from spleen or lymph node cells, obtained before transplant. J is TRBJ2-4 and V is TRBV5-5; D remains unclear. CDR3 bases: TGTGCCAGCAGCTTGGGGAGCATTCAGTACTTC. It yields the protein CASSLGSIQYF.